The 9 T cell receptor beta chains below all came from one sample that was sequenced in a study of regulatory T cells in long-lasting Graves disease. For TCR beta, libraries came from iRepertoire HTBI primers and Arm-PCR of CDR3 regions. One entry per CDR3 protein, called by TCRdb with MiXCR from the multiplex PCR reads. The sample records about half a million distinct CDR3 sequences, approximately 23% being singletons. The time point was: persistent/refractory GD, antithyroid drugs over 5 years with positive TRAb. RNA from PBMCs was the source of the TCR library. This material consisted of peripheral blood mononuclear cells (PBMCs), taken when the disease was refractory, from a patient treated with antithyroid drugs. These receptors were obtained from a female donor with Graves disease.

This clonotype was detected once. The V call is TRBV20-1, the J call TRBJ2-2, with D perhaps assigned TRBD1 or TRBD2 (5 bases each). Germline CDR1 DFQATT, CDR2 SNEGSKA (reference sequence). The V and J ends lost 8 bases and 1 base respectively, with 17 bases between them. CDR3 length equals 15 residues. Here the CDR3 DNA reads TGCAGTACAAGGCCCGGGACGGAGAACACCGGGGAGCTGTTTTTT. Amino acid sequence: CSTRPGTENTGELFF.

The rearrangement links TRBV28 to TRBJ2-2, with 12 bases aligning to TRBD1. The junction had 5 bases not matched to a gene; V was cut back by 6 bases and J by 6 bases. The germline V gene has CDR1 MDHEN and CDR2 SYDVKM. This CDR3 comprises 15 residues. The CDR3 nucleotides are TGTGCCAGCAGCCCGGGACAGGGGGCGCCCGGGGAGCTGTTTTTT. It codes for CASSPGQGAPGELFF.

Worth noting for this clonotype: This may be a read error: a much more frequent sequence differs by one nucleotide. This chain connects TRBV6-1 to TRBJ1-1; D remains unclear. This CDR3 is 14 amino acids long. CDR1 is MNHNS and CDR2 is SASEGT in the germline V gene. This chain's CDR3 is CASRFDNAKTGAFF. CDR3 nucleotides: TGTGCCAGCAGATTTGACAATGCAAAAACTGGAGCTTTCTTT.

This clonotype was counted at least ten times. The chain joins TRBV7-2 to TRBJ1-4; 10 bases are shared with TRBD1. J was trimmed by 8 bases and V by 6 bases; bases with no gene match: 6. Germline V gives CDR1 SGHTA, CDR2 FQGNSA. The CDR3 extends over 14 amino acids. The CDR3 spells CASRPGTGVEKLFF. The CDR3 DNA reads TGTGCCAGCAGACCCGGGACAGGGGTAGAAAAACTGTTTTTT.

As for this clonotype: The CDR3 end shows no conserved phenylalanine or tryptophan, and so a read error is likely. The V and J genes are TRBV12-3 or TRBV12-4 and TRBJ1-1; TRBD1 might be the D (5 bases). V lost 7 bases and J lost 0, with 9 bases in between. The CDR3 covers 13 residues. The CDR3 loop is CASTGQLNTEAFL. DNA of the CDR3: TGTGCCAGCACCGGACAACTGAACACTGAAGCTTTCCTT.

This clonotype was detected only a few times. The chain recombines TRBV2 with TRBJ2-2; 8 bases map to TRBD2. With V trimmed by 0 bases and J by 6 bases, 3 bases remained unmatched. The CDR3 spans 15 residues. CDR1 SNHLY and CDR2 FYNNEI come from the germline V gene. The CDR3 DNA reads TGTGCCAGCAGTGAAGCGCGGGGGGTAGCCGGGGAGCTGTTTTTT. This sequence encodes CASSEARGVAGELFF.

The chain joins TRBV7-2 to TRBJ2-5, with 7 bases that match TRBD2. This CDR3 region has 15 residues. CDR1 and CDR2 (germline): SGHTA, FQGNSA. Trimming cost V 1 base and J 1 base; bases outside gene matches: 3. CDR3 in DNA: TGTGCCAGCAGCTTAGGGTGGGGGGGCCAAGAGACCCAGTACTTC. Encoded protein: CASSLGWGGQETQYF.

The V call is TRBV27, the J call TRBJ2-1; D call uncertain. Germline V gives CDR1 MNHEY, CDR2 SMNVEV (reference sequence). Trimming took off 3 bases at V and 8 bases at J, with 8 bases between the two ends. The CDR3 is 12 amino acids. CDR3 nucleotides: TGTGCCAGCAGTTTCAAAGCCCATGAGCAGTTCTTC. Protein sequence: CASSFKAHEQFF.

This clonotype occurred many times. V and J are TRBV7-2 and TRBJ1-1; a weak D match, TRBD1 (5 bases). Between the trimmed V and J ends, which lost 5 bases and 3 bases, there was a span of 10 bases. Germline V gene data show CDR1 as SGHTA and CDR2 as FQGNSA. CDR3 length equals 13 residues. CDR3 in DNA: TGTGCCAGCAGCCGAGGGGTCCACACTGAAGCTTTCTTT. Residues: CASSRGVHTEAFF.